This T cell receptor (beta chain) was captured by sequencing in a study of T cell responses to AZD1222 COVID-19 vaccine. In the case of this clone: The antigen is undetermined.

Data came from immunoSEQ multiplex PCR; TCRdb stores just in-frame clones and leaves some out. The table includes fewer than 100,000 clones, around nine tenths detected once. The study's findings and limits: Vaccination with two AZD1222 doses was followed by a rise in Spike-specific TCR breadth and depth. Donors skewed white British and female; clonal diversity was possibly underestimated. As reported, nearly half of all spike-specific TCRs target variant regions that are unmutated.

Researchers grouped second doses given at about 4 or about 12 weeks into one pool. The receptor was isolated from an adult who received the AZD1222 COVID-19 vaccine. The material was peripheral blood, obtained 28 days after the second AZD1222 dose.

The CDR3 nucleotides read TGTGCCAGCATGGGCTTAGGGGCTTATTCCTACGAGCAGTACTTC. This sequence encodes CASMGLGAYSYEQYF. The chain joins TRBV27 to TRBJ2-7, with D possibly TRBD1 on 5 matching bases. The CDR3 runs 15 residues. From germline, CDR1 is MNHEY and CDR2 SMNVEV (reference sequence). V lost 7 bases and J 1 base, leaving 17 bases between the germline ends.